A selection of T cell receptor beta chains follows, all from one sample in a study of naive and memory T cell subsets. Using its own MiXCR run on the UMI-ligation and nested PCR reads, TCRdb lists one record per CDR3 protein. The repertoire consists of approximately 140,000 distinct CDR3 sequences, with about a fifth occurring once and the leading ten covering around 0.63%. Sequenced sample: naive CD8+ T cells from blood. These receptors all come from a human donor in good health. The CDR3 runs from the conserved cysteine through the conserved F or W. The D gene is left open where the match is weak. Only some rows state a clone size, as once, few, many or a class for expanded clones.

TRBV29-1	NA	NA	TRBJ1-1	CSVEQGWDTEAFF	TGCAGCGTTGAGCAGGGTTGGGACACTGAAGCTTTCTTT
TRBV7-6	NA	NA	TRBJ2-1	CAGSLGAGNNEQFF	TGTGCCGGCAGCTTAGGGGCGGGGAACAATGAGCAGTTCTTC
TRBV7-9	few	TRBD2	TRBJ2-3	CASSLRGADTQYF	TGTGCCAGCAGCTTGCGGGGGGCAGATACGCAGTATTTT
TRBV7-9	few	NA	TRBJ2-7	CASSLDSTEKSYEQYF	TGTGCCAGCAGCTTAGATTCTACCGAGAAGTCCTACGAGCAGTACTTC
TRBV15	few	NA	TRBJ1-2	CATSTIQRDPTF	TGTGCCACCAGCACGATTCAGAGGGACCCTACCTTC
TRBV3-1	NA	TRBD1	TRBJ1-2	CASSPRTGSPGYTF	TGTGCCAGCAGCCCGCGGACAGGGTCCCCTGGCTACACCTTC
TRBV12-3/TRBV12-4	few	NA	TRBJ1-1	CASSWMNTEAFF	TGTGCCAGCAGTTGGATGAACACTGAAGCTTTCTTT
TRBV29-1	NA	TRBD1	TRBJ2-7	CSVGDRATYEQYF	TGCAGCGTTGGGGACAGGGCCACCTACGAGCAGTACTTC
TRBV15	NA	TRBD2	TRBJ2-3	CATSSRAGVGDTQYF	TGTGCCACCAGCTCGCGAGCGGGAGTGGGAGATACGCAGTATTTT
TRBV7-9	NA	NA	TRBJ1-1	CASSFGGATEAFF	TGTGCCAGCAGCTTTGGAGGGGCCACTGAAGCTTTCTTT
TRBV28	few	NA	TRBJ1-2	CASSARPRGPYYGYTF	TGTGCCAGCAGTGCCCGCCCACGGGGGCCCTACTATGGCTACACCTTC
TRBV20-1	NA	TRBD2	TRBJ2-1	CSARDGSGRINEQFF	TGCAGTGCTAGAGATGGGAGCGGGAGGATCAATGAGCAGTTCTTC
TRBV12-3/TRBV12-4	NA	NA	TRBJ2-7	CASNQAGANYEQYF	TGTGCCAGCAATCAGGCAGGGGCGAATTACGAGCAGTACTTC
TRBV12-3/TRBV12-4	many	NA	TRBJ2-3	CASSLVLGSGTDTQYF	TGTGCCAGCAGTTTAGTTCTCGGGAGCGGCACAGATACGCAGTATTTT
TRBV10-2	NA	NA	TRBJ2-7	CASSGPGDFLLASSYEQYF	TGCGCCAGCAGTGGACCGGGGGATTTCCTGCTAGCCTCCTCCTACGAGCAGTACTTC
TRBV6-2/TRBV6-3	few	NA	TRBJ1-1	CASRSTGYTEAFF	TGTGCCAGCAGGTCAACAGGGTACACTGAAGCTTTCTTT